This T cell receptor (beta chain) was observed in a study of blood T cell repertoires in COVID-19. As for the study in general: Samples representing acute and convalescent COVID-19 were sourced from the United States, Italy and Spain. T cells, B-cell-depleted T cells, or PBMCs supplied cDNA or gDNA.

Germline V lookup: CDR1 SNHLY, CDR2 FYNNEI. The CDR3 has 15 residues. V was cut by 4 bases and J by 7 bases, with 14 bases left in between. As originally analysed: Amplifying reference gene primers gave estimates of nucleated cell counts. Clones were sequenced by immunoSEQ multiplex PCR, and TCRdb holds only the in-frame ones, with some missing. V, J and clone size are those of that table, while D and trimming were read from the DNA. Of roughly 280,000 clones in the sample, approximately 85% were seen once. The chain couples TRBV2 to TRBJ1-6, with D perhaps matching TRBD1 (6 bases). This clonotype was sampled from a woman aged 70-85 years with acute or convalescent COVID-19. Input material: peripheral blood. Here the CDR3 reads CASSVVKGENSPLHF. The CDR3 coding sequence is TGTGCCAGCAGTGTTGTAAAGGGGGAGAATTCACCCCTCCACTTT.